Below are 2 T cell receptor beta chains sequenced from a single sample in a study of cytomegalovirus exposure and HLA in healthy donors. PCR employed 60 Vbeta and 13 Jbeta primers. Profiling relied on immunoSEQ multiplex PCR, and the TCRdb table lists in-frame clones only, not all of them. The repertoire has 65,000 to 75,000 clones, roughly 79% of them found once; the top ten carry approximately 5.8%. Sequences were obtained from PBMCs. These receptors came from a man in his fifties or sixties in good health and CMV-seronegative.

In DNA, the CDR3 is TGTGCCAGCAGTTACTCCATAACAGGGGTCGGAAACACCATATATTTT. This sequence encodes CASSYSITGVGNTIYF. V and J are TRBV6-5 and TRBJ1-3; 7 nucleotides align to TRBD1. V trimming: 0 bases; J trimming: 4 bases; junction bases outside the gene matches: 6. Germline values: CDR1 MNHEY, CDR2 SVGAGI. The CDR3 extends over 16 amino acids.

This clone occurred a few times. The rearrangement uses TRBV30 and TRBJ1-1; 8 nucleotides agree with TRBD1. The CDR3 contains 15 residues. After removal of 5 bases from V and 1 base from J, the junction contained 9 bases not matched to a gene. The germline gives CDR1 GTSNPN, CDR2 SVGIG (reference sequence). The CDR3 bases are TGTGCCTGGGGGGGGGCCGGGACAGGGAACACTGAAGCTTTCTTT. It is translated as CAWGGAGTGNTEAFF.